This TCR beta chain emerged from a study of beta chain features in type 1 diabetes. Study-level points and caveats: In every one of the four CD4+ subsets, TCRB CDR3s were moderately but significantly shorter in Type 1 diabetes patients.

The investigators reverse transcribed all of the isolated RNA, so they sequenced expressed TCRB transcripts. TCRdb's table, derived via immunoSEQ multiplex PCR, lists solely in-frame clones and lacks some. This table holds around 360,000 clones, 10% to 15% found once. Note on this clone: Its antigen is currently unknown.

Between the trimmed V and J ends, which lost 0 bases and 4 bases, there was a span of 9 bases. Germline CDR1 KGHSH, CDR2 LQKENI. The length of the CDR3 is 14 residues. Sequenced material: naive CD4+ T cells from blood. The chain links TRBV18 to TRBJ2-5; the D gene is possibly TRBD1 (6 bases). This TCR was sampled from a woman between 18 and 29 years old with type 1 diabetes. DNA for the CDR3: TGTGCCAGCTCACCACCTCAGGACAGAGAGACCCAGTACTTC. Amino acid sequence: CASSPPQDRETQYF.